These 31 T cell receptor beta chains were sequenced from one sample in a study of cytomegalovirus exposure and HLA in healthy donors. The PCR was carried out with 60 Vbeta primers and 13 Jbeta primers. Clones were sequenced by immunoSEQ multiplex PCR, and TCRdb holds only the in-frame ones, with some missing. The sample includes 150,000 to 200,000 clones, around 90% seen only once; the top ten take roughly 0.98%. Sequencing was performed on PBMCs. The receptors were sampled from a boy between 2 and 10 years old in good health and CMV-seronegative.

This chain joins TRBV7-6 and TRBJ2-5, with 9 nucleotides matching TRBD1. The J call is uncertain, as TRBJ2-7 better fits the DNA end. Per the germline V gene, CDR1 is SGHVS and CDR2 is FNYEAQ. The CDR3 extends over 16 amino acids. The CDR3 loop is CASSLGGTGPTYEQYF. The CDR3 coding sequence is TGTGCCAGCAGCTTAGGAGGGACAGGGCCTACCTACGAGCAGTACTTC.

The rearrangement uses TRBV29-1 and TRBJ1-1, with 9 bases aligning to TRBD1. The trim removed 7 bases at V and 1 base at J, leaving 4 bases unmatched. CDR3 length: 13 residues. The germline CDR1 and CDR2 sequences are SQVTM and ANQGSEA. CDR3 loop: CSAPGQGNTEAFF. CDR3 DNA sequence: TGCAGCGCGCCGGGACAGGGGAACACTGAAGCTTTCTTT.

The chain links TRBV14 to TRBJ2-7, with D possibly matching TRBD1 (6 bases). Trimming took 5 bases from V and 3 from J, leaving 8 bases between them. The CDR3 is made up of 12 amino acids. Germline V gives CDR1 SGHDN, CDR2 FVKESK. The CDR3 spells CASSRDNYEQYF. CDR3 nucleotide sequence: TGTGCCAGCAGCAGGGACAACTACGAGCAGTACTTC.

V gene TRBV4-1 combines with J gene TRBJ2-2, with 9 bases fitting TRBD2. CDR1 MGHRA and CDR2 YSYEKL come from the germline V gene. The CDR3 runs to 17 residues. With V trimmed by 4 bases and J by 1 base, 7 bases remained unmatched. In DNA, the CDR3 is TGCGCCAGCAGCCTATTACCAGCGGGGGGGAACACCGGGGAGCTGTTTTTT. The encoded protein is CASSLLPAGGNTGELFF.

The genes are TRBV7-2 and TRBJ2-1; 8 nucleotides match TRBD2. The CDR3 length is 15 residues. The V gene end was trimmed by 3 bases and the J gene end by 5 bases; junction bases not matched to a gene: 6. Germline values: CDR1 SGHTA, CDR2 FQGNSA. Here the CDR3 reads CASSFSSGGDNEQFF. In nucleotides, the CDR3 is TGTGCCAGCAGCTTCTCGTCGGGGGGGGACAATGAGCAGTTCTTC.

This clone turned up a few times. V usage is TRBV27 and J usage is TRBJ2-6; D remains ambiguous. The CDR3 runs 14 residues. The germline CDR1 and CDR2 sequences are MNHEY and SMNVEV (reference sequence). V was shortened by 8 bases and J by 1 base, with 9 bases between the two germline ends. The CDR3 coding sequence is TGTGCCAGCTGTACAGTGTCTGGGGCCAACGTCCTGACTTTC. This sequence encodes CASCTVSGANVLTF.

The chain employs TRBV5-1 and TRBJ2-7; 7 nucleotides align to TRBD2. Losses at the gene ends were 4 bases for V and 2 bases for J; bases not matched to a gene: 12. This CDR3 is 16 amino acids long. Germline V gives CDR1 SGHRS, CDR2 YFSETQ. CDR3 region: CASSPSGERGTYEQYF. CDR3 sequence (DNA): TGCGCCAGCAGCCCCAGTGGGGAGCGGGGTACCTACGAGCAGTACTTC.

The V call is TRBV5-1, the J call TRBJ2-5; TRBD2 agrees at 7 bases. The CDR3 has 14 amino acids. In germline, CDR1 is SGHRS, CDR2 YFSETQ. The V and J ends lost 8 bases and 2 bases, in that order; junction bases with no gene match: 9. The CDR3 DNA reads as TGCGCCAGTTACCCCGGGACTACACAAGAGACCCAGTACTTC. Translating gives CASYPGTTQETQYF.

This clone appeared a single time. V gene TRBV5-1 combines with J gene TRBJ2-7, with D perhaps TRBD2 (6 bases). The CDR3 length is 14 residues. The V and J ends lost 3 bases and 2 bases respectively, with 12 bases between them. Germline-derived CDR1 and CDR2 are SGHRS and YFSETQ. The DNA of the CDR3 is TGCGCCAGCAGCTCGGCGGGACCTACCTACGAGCAGTACTTC. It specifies CASSSAGPTYEQYF.

CDR3 region: CASSEARPPYNEQFF. CDR3 nucleotides: TGTGCCAGCAGTGAGGCTAGGCCCCCCTACAATGAGCAGTTCTTC. The V and J genes are TRBV2 and TRBJ2-1, with unresolved D. V lost 3 bases and J lost 2, with 11 bases in between. This CDR3 spans 15 amino acids. The germline gives CDR1 SNHLY, CDR2 FYNNEI.

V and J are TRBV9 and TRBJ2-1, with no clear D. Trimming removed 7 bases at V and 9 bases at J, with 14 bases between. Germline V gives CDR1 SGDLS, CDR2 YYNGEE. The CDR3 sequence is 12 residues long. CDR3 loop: CASSVSTSEQFF. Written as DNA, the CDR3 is TGTGCCAGCTCGGTGAGCACGAGTGAGCAGTTCTTC.

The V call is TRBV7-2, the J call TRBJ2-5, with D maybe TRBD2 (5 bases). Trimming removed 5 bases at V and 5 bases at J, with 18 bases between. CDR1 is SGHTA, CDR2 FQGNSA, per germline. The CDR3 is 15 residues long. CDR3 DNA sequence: TGTGCCAGCAGCCGCCGTGAGGGTATTGGGGAGACCCAGTACTTC. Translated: CASSRREGIGETQYF.

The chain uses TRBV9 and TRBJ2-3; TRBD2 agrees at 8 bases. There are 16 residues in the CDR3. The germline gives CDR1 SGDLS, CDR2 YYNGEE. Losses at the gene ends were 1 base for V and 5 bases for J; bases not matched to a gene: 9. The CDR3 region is CASSVFGLAGEDTQYF. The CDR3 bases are TGTGCCAGCAGCGTATTTGGTCTAGCGGGTGAAGATACGCAGTATTTT.

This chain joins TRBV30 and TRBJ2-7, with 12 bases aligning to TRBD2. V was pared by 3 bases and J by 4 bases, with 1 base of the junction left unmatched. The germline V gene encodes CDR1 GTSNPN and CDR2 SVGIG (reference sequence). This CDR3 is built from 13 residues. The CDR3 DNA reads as TGTGCCTGGAGACTAGCGGGGGGTTACGAGCAGTACTTC. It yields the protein CAWRLAGGYEQYF. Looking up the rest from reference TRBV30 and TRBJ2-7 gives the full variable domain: SQTIHQWPATLVQPVGSPLSLECTVEGTSNPNLYWYRQAAGRGLQLLFYSVGIGQISSEVPQNLSASRPQDRQFILSSKKLLLSDSGFYLCAWRLAGGYEQYFGPGTRLTVT.

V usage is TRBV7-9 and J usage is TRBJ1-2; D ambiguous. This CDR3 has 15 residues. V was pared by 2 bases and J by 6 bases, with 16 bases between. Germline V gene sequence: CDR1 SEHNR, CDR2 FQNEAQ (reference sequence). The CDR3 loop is CASSLISGRFHGYTF. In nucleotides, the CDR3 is TGTGCCAGCAGCTTAATTTCTGGCAGATTCCATGGCTACACCTTC.

CDR3 residues: CASSPYRGTGANVLTF. CDR3 DNA: TGTGCCAGCAGTCCCTATAGGGGGACTGGGGCCAACGTCCTGACTTTC. The chain is built from TRBV27 and TRBJ2-6; possibly TRBD1 for D (6 bases). V gave up 5 bases and J gave up 2 bases, with 13 bases separating them. The V gene's germline CDR1 is MNHEY and CDR2 SMNVEV (reference sequence). The CDR3 is 16 amino acids.

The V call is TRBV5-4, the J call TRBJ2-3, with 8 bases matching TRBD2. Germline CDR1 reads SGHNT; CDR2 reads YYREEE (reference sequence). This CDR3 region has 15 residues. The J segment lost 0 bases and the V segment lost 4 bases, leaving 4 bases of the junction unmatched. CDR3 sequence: CASSPSGGSTDTQYF. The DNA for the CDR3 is TGTGCCAGCAGCCCGAGCGGGGGAAGCACAGATACGCAGTATTTT. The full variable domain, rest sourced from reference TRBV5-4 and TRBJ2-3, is ETGVTQSPTHLIKTRGQQVTLRCSSQSGHNTVSWYQQALGQGPQFIFQYYREEENGRGNFPPRFSGLQFPNYSSELNVNALELDDSALYLCASSPSGGSTDTQYFGPGTRLTVL.

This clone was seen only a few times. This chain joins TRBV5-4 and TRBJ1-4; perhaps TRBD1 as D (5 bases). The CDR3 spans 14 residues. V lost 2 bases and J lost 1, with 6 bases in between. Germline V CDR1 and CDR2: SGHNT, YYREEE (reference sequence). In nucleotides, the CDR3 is TGTGCCAGCAGCTTTAGGGGAACTAATGAAAAACTGTTTTTT. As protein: CASSFRGTNEKLFF.

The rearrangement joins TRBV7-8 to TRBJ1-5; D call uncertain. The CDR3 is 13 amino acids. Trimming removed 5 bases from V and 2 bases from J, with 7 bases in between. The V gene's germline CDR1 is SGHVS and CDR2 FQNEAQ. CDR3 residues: CASSPRGNQPQHF. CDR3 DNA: TGTGCCAGCAGCCCCCGGGGCAATCAGCCCCAGCATTTT.

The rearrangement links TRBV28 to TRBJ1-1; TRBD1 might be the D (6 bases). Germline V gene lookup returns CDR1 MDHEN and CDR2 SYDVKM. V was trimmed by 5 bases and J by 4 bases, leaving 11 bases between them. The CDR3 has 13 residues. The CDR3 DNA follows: TGTGCCAGCAGTCGCACAGGGTCCACTGAAGCTTTCTTT. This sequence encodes CASSRTGSTEAFF.

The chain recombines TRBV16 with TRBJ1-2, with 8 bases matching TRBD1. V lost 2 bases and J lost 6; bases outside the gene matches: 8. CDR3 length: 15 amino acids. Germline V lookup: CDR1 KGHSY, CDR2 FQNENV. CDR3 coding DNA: TGTGCCAGCAGCCAACCCGGACAGGGAGGGGATGGCTACACCTTC. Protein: CASSQPGQGGDGYTF.

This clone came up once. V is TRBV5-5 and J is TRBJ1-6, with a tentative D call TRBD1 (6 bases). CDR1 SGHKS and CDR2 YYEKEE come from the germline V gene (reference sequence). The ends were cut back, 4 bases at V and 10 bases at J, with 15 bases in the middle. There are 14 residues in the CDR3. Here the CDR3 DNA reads TGTGCCAGCAGCCTGGGGGCCACAGGGTCACCCCTCCACTTT. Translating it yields CASSLGATGSPLHF.

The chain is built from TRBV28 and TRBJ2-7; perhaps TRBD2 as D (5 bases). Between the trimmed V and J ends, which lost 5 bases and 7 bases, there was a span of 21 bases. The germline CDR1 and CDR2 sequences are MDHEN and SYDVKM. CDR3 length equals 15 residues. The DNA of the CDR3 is TGTGCCAGCAGTCCCTGGGATAGCTCGGGATGGGAGCAGTACTTC. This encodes CASSPWDSSGWEQYF.

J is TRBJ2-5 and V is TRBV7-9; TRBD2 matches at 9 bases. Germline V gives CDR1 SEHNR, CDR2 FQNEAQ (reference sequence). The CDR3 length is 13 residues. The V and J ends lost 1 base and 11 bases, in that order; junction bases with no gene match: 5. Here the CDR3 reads CASSLGLAVQQYF. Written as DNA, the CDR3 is TGTGCCAGCAGCTTAGGACTAGCGGTACAGCAGTACTTC.

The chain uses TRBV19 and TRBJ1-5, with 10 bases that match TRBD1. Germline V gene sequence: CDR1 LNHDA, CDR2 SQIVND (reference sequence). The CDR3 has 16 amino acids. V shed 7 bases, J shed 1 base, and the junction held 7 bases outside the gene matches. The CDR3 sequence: CASIDRGPISNQPQHF. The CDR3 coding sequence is TGTGCCAGTATCGACAGGGGGCCTATAAGCAATCAGCCCCAGCATTTT. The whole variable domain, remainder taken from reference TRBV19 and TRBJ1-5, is DGGITQSPKYLFRKEGQNVTLSCEQNLNHDAMYWYRQDPGQGLRLIYYSQIVNDFQKGDIAEGYSVSREKKESFPLTVTSAQKNPTAFYLCASIDRGPISNQPQHFGDGTRLSIL.

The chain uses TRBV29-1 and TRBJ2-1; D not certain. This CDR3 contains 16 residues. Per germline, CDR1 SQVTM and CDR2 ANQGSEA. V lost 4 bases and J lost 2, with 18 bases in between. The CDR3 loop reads CSVVVFGRGPYNEQFF. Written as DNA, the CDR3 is TGCAGCGTTGTTGTCTTTGGCCGTGGGCCCTACAATGAGCAGTTCTTC.

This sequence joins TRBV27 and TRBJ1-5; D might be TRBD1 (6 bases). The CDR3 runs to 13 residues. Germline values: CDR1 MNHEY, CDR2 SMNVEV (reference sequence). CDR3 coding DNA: TGTGGGACCGGGACACTTCCCAATCAGCCCCAGCATTTT. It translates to CGTGTLPNQPQHF.

The CDR3 loop is CAGQSRESGNTIYF. The CDR3, as DNA: TGTGCCGGCCAGTCGAGGGAATCTGGAAACACCATATATTTT. The V call is TRBV27, the J call TRBJ1-3, with D uncertain. CDR3 length: 14 residues. Germline loops: CDR1 MNHEY, CDR2 SMNVEV (reference sequence). V was shortened by 11 bases and J by 1 base, with 15 bases between the two germline ends.

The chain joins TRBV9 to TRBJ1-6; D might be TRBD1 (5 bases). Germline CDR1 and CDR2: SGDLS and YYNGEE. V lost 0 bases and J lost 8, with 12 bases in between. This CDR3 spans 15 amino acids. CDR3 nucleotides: TGTGCCAGCAGCGTAGATGGAGGGGTGGATTCACCCCTCCACTTT. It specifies CASSVDGGVDSPLHF.

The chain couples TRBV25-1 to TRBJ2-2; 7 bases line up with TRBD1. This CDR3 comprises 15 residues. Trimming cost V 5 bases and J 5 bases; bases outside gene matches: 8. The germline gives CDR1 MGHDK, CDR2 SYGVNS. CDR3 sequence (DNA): TGTGCCAGCAGTCCCGGGACAGTCCCGACCGGGGAGCTGTTTTTT. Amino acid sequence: CASSPGTVPTGELFF.

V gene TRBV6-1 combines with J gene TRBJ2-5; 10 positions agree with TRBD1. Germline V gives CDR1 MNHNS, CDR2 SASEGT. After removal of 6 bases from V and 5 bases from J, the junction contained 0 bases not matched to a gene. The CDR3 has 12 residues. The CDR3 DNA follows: TGTGCCAGCAGGGGACAGGGGGAGACCCAGTACTTC. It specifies CASRGQGETQYF.